This T cell receptor (beta chain) was recovered during a study of regulatory T cells in long-lasting Graves disease. The time point denotes: newly diagnosed GD, antithyroid drugs for less than 3 months. PBMC-derived RNA was used for the TCR library. The table lists this clonotype with a few counts. HTBI primers from iRepertoire and Arm-PCR of CDR3 regions yielded the TCR beta libraries. In TCRdb, the multiplex PCR reads were re-called with MiXCR into one record per CDR3 protein. The sample shows under 800,000 distinct CDR3 sequences, approximately 15% of them seen only once. J was trimmed by 4 bases and V by 5 bases; bases with no gene match: 4. This CDR3 is 13 amino acids long. Germline V lookup: CDR1 KGHSH, CDR2 LQKENI. The same specimen was also included in a second study, on T cells in Graves' hyperthyroidism and ophthalmopathy.

Sample: peripheral blood mononuclear cells (PBMCs), taken at new diagnosis, from a patient treated with antithyroid drugs. The chain has TRBV18 and TRBJ1-1; 7 bases line up with TRBD1. The receptor's source is a woman aged 25 to 39 with Graves disease. The CDR3 region is CASSVTGITEAFF. Here the CDR3 DNA reads TGTGCCAGCTCAGTGACAGGGATCACTGAAGCTTTCTTT.